This TCR beta chain was captured by sequencing in a study of T cells in Graves' hyperthyroidism and ophthalmopathy. The wider study: Blood was drawn when the patient was first diagnosed and still untreated.

Ten or more counts support this clonotype. The investigators amplified TCR beta CDR3 regions from RNA transcripts. TCR CDR3 regions were first amplified by RT-PCR with HTBI primers. From the multiplex PCR reads, TCRdb called clonotypes with MiXCR, one entry per CDR3 protein. The sample lists about 640,000 distinct CDR3 sequences, roughly 20% seen once, with more than 30% in the top ten. CDR3 size: 15 residues. CDR1 and CDR2 from the germline V gene are MNHEY and SVGEGT. Trimming shortened V by 2 bases and J by 3 bases, and 11 bases separated the two germline ends. The cohort's ophthalmopathy patients, a group with duration under 3 months, had a Clinical Activity Score of at least 3 and a NOSPECS grade of at least 4.

This clonotype was obtained from a man aged 30 to 45 with Graves' ophthalmopathy. Sequencing used blood. This rearrangement joins TRBV6-2 or TRBV6-3 to TRBJ1-5; D gene uncertain. The CDR3 sequence: CASSYDAGYNQPQHF. The CDR3 DNA is TGTGCCAGCAGTTACGATGCGGGATACAATCAGCCCCAGCATTTT.